The next 12 T cell receptor beta chains were all read from a single sample in a study of blood T cell repertoires in COVID-19. Produced via immunoSEQ multiplex PCR; TCRdb's table is partial and in-frame only. The table includes 200,000 to 300,000 clones, about nine tenths detected once. The sample was peripheral blood. The receptor source for this set is a man aged 35-49 years who had recovered from COVID-19.

V is TRBV19 and J is TRBJ2-4, with 7 bases identical to TRBD1. The CDR3 has 15 amino acids. Germline V CDR1 and CDR2: LNHDA, SQIVND (reference sequence). The junction had 10 bases not matched to a gene; V was cut back by 6 bases and J by 5 bases. The CDR3 DNA reads as TGTGCCAGTAGCCAGACAGGGTTGGGCGAAAACATTCAGTACTTC. Amino acids: CASSQTGLGENIQYF.

The rearrangement joins TRBV4-2 to TRBJ2-7, with 8 positions matching TRBD2. The CDR3 spans 16 residues. V lost 1 base, J lost 4 bases, and 9 bases stayed unmatched. Germline V CDR1 and CDR2: LGHNA, YNFKEQ. Here the CDR3 reads CASSQAPGLVLYEQYF. CDR3 nucleotides: TGTGCCAGCAGCCAAGCCCCGGGACTAGTATTGTACGAGCAGTACTTC.

This clone has more than one count but fewer than ten. The genes are TRBV6-5 and TRBJ1-2, with D possibly matching TRBD1 (6 bases). This CDR3 is 16 amino acids long. V lost 2 bases to trimming and J lost 4 bases, with 17 bases between them. CDR1 is MNHEY and CDR2 is SVGAGI in the germline V gene. CDR3 region: CASSYVSGAPFYGYTF. CDR3 coding DNA: TGTGCCAGCAGTTACGTTTCAGGGGCCCCCTTCTATGGCTACACCTTC.

V usage is TRBV21-1 and J usage is TRBJ1-5. TRBV21-1 is a known pseudogene. The CDR3 is made up of 18 amino acids. CDR3: CASSKALPGGSSNQPQHF. CDR3 in DNA: TGTGCCAGCAGCAAAGCTCTTCCGGGGGGTTCAAGCAATCAGCCCCAGCATTTT.

V is TRBV15 and J is TRBJ2-7, with 12 bases identical to TRBD1. This CDR3 has 15 residues. Looked up from germline, CDR1 is LNHNV and CDR2 is YYDKDF (reference sequence). V shed 1 base, J shed 7 bases, and the junction held 5 bases outside the gene matches. The CDR3 region is CATSRGGQGAFEQYF. The CDR3 bases are TGTGCCACCAGCAGAGGGGGACAGGGGGCGTTTGAGCAGTACTTC.

This clone was seen more than once but under ten times. The gene calls are TRBV18 and TRBJ1-3; D is unresolved. Trimming cost V 6 bases and J 0 bases, with 12 bases left between them. The CDR3 runs to 15 residues. Germline loops: CDR1 KGHSH, CDR2 LQKENI. CDR3 loop: CASSRVPGSGNTIYF. DNA for the CDR3: TGTGCCAGCTCCCGCGTGCCGGGCTCTGGAAACACCATATATTTT.

The rearrangement joins TRBV29-1 to TRBJ1-4; D is possibly TRBD1 (6 bases). V was clipped by 4 bases and J by 7 bases, with 13 bases between them. CDR3 length: 13 amino acids. Per the germline V gene, CDR1 is SQVTM and CDR2 is ANQGSEA. CDR3 region: CSVGGGSSEKLFF. In DNA, the CDR3 is TGCAGCGTTGGAGGGGGTAGTAGTGAAAAACTGTTTTTT.

The V gene is TRBV7-9, the J gene TRBJ2-1; TRBD1 might be the D (6 bases). V was trimmed by 4 bases and J by 2 bases, leaving 12 bases between them. The CDR3 extends over 15 amino acids. Germline V gene sequence: CDR1 SEHNR, CDR2 FQNEAQ (reference sequence). The CDR3 coding sequence is TGTGCCAGCAGCTCTAGGACAGCTCCCTACAATGAGCAGTTCTTC. It is translated as CASSSRTAPYNEQFF. Looking up the rest from reference TRBV7-9 and TRBJ2-1 gives the full variable domain: DTGVSQNPRHKITKRGQNVTFRCDPISEHNRLYWYRQTLGQGPEFLTYFQNEAQLEKSRLLSDRFSAERPKGSFSTLEIQRTEQGDSAMYLCASSSRTAPYNEQFFGPGTRLTVL.

This chain links TRBV5-1 with TRBJ2-2; D may be TRBD1 (5 bases). This CDR3 has 15 amino acids. CDR1 and CDR2 (germline): SGHRS, YFSETQ. Trimming removed 4 bases from V and 5 bases from J, with 15 bases in between. The CDR3 sequence is CASSPRAPWTGELFF. CDR3 sequence (DNA): TGCGCCAGCAGCCCCAGGGCCCCTTGGACCGGGGAGCTGTTTTTT.

The genes are TRBV19 and TRBJ2-6, with D unclear. The CDR3 length is 17 residues. Germline lookup yields CDR1 LNHDA and CDR2 SQIVND (reference sequence). Trimming removed 7 bases at V and 0 bases at J, with 16 bases between. In DNA, the CDR3 is TGTGCCAGTACCCTCACCGCCCTCAGCTCTGGGGCCAACGTCCTGACTTTC. Residues: CASTLTALSSGANVLTF.

The sample holds one count of this clone. J is TRBJ1-1 and V is TRBV27, with D perhaps matching TRBD1 (6 bases). The germline V gene has CDR1 MNHEY and CDR2 SMNVEV (reference sequence). V was cut by 7 bases and J by 4 bases, with 13 bases left in between. The CDR3 length is 13 residues. CDR3 sequence reads: CASKWGRGTEAFF. CDR3 coding DNA: TGTGCCAGCAAGTGGGGGCGCGGCACTGAAGCTTTCTTT.

V is TRBV9 and J is TRBJ1-1, with a possible D match to TRBD1 (5 bases). The CDR3 loop spans 14 amino acids. Trimming removed 4 bases at V and 1 base at J, with 11 bases between. Germline CDR1 is SGDLS and CDR2 is YYNGEE. CDR3 loop: CASSPPDTNTEAFF. The CDR3, as DNA: TGTGCCAGCAGCCCACCGGACACGAACACTGAAGCTTTCTTT.